This TCR beta chain derives from a study of CD8+CD57+ T cells in acquired aplastic anemia. Study-wide points: Patients and controls had in common twenty-nine CD8+ CDR3 sequences.

TCR beta VDJ and CDR3 were profiled, and genomic DNA was the template. A single record per CDR3 protein comes from TCRdb applying MiXCR to the reads. The sample consists of fewer than 85,000 distinct CDR3 sequences, roughly three quarters of them appearing once. Patients chosen for sequencing had shown CD8+CD57+ cell expansion by flow cytometry. No therapy was given to patients before blood sampling. Details on this clonotype: Its antigen is currently unknown.

V was trimmed by 2 bases and J by 6 bases, leaving 7 bases between them. The CDR3 is made up of 12 amino acids. The V gene's germline CDR1 is SGHVT and CDR2 SQSDAQ. This receptor was taken from a human donor with aplastic anemia. The sample consisted of sorted CD4+, CD8+, or CD8+CD57+ T cells (not recorded which) from PBMCs. This chain connects TRBV7-4 to TRBJ2-5; no definite D call. CDR3 nucleotide sequence: TGTGCCAGCAGCTTACGCAGGAAGACCCAGTACTTC. It encodes CASSLRRKTQYF.